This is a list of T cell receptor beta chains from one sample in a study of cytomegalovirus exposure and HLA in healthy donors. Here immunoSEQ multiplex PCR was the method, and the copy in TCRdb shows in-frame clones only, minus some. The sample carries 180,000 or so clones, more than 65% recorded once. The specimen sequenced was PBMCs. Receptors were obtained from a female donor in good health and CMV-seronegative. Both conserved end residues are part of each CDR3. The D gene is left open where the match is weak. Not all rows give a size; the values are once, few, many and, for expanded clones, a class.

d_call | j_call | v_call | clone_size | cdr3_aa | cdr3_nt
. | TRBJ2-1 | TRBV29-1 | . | CSVLFRGRSHEQFF | TGCAGCGTATTATTCAGGGGACGAAGTCATGAGCAGTTCTTC
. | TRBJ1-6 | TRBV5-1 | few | CASSYTPIGQNNNSPLHF | TGCGCCAGCAGCTACACGCCCATTGGACAGAATAATAATTCACCCCTCCACTTT
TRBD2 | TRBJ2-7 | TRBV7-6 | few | CASSPESGRDYEQYF | TGTGCCAGCAGCCCCGAGAGCGGGAGAGACTACGAGCAGTACTTC
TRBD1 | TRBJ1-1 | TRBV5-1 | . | CASQRQGTNTEAFF | TGCGCCAGTCAACGACAGGGTACAAACACTGAAGCTTTCTTT
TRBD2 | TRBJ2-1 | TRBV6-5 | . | CASMGGTSKNEQFF | TGTGCCAGCATGGGGGGGACTAGCAAAAATGAGCAGTTCTTC
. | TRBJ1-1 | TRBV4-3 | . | CASSQDRGSPEAFF | TGCGCCAGCAGCCAAGACAGGGGAAGCCCTGAAGCTTTCTTT
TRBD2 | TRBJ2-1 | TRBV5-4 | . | CASSSPTSGGNNEQFF | TGTGCCAGCAGTTCTCCGACTAGCGGGGGTAACAATGAGCAGTTCTTC
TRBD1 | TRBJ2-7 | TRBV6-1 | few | CASTREGAAYEQYF | TGTGCCAGCACGAGAGAGGGGGCGGCCTACGAGCAGTACTTC
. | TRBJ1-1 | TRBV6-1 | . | CASSEFGTGRGTEAFF | TGTGCCAGCAGTGAATTCGGCACAGGGCGAGGCACTGAAGCTTTCTTT
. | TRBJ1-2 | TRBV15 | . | CATSRGSLPAQGSNGYTF | TGTGCCACCAGCAGAGGATCCCTCCCTGCTCAGGGGTCGAATGGCTACACCTTC
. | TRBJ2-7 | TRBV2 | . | CASRPSGYEQYF | TGTGCCAGCAGGCCCTCGGGTTACGAGCAGTACTTC
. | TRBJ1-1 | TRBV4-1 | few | CASSQDGPPVMNTEAFF | TGCGCCAGCAGCCAAGATGGTCCCCCAGTGATGAACACTGAAGCTTTCTTT
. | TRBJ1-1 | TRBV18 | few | CASSLGPGDTEAFF | TGTGCCAGCTCACTCGGTCCGGGGGACACTGAAGCTTTCTTT
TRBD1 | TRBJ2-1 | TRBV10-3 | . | CAIRDRDPYNEQFF | TGTGCCATCAGAGACAGGGATCCCTACAATGAGCAGTTCTTC
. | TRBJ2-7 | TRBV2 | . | CASSGKQGPPYEQYF | TGTGCCAGCAGTGGAAAACAGGGCCCCCCTTACGAGCAGTACTTC
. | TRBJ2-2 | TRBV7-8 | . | CASSLDRGTGELFF | TGTGCCAGCAGCTTAGATAGAGGAACCGGGGAGCTGTTTTTT
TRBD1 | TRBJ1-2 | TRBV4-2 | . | CASTWDRDGGYTF | TGTGCCAGCACCTGGGACAGGGACGGCGGCTACACCTTC
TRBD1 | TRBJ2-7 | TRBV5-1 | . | CASSPGQGVDEQYF | TGCGCCAGCAGCCCCGGACAGGGAGTAGACGAGCAGTACTTC
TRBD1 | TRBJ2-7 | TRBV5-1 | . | CASSSGTVTYEQYF | TGCGCCAGCAGCTCCGGGACAGTCACCTACGAGCAGTACTTC
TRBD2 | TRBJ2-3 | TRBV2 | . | CASRTLSGSRDTDTQYF | TGTGCCAGCAGAACCCTTAGCGGGTCCCGGGACACAGATACGCAGTATTTT